Below are 2 T cell receptor beta chains sequenced from a single sample in a study of T cell responses to AZD1222 COVID-19 vaccine. The assay was immunoSEQ multiplex PCR, and TCRdb's table has in-frame clones only and misses some. The sample contains some 96,000 clones, about 85% of which appear only once. The specimen comprised peripheral blood, sampled on day 0 of AZD1222 vaccination. Receptors were obtained from an adult in good health.

This clone appeared a single time. DNA for the CDR3: TGTGCCAGCAGCGTTAATGGGGAGCTGTTTTTT. Its translation is CASSVNGELFF. The chain couples TRBV9 to TRBJ2-2; D is uncertain. V shed 2 bases and J shed 8 bases, with 4 bases lying between them. This CDR3 comprises 11 residues. CDR1 is SGDLS and CDR2 is YYNGEE in the germline V gene.

V is TRBV20-1 and J is TRBJ1-2, with D perhaps matching TRBD1 (5 bases). There are 11 residues in the CDR3. CDR1 and CDR2 (germline): DFQATT, SNEGSKA (reference sequence). Trimming shortened V by 6 bases and J by 14 bases, and 19 bases separated the two germline ends. The CDR3 loop reads CSAGIDRSGTF. Here the CDR3 DNA reads TGCAGTGCGGGCATTGACAGATCCGGGACCTTC.